A selection of T cell receptor beta chains follows, all from one sample in a study of cytomegalovirus exposure and HLA in healthy donors. This table comes from immunoSEQ multiplex PCR, and its TCRdb copy is limited to in-frame clones, with some not included. The sample yields more than 85,000 clones, almost 90% seen once. The sample was PBMCs. The receptors derive from a woman younger than 35 in good health and CMV-seronegative. CDR3s include the opening cysteine and the closing phenylalanine or tryptophan. A D gene is named only where the DNA matches it firmly. Some rows have no size entry. The others give once, few or many, or a class for an expanded clone.

j_call d_call v_call clone_size cdr3_nt cdr3_aa
TRBJ2-7 NA TRBV20-1 NA TGCAGTGCTAGCGGAGGCTACGAGCAGTACTTC CSASGGYEQYF
TRBJ1-4 NA TRBV9 NA TGTGCCAGCAGCGTGGGCTCTAATGAAAAACTGTTTTTT CASSVGSNEKLFF
TRBJ1-1 NA TRBV6-1 NA TGTGCCAGCAGTGAAACAGGGACGAGTGAAGCTTTCTTT CASSETGTSEAFF
TRBJ2-7 TRBD2 TRBV14 NA TGTGCCAGCAGCCGGGGGGGAGGTCCCTCCTACGAGCAGTACTTC CASSRGGGPSYEQYF
TRBJ2-3 TRBD1 TRBV5-1 NA TGCGCCAGCAGCTTGGGGACAGGGTTCGCAGATACGCAGTATTTT CASSLGTGFADTQYF
TRBJ2-5 NA TRBV5-4 NA TGTGCCAGCAGCCCAAAGGGGTTCGGGCCCAGTGGGACCCAGTACTTC CASSPKGFGPSGTQYF
TRBJ1-1 NA TRBV7-9 NA TGTGCCAGCAGCTCCCCCCCAACAAGCGCGGGTTCTGAAGCTTTCTTT CASSSPPTSAGSEAFF
TRBJ2-7 TRBD2 TRBV7-6 NA TGTGCCAGCAGCTTAGTGTGGCCGGGACTAGCGGGTTGCCTAGAGCAGTACTTC CASSLVWPGLAGCLEQYF
TRBJ1-1 TRBD1 TRBV7-9 few TGTGCCAGCAGCTTAGTGGACAGGGCTGAAGCTTTCTTT CASSLVDRAEAFF
TRBJ2-1 TRBD2 TRBV7-9 once TGTGCCAGCAGCATCGGACTAGCGGGAGTGAATGAGCAGTTCTTC CASSIGLAGVNEQFF
TRBJ1-1 TRBD1 TRBV7-9 NA TGTGCCAGCAGCTCGGGACAGGCGAACACTGAAGCTTTCTTT CASSSGQANTEAFF
TRBJ2-7 NA TRBV19 NA TGTGCCAGTAGGGACATGAGAGCCTACGAGCAGTACTTC CASRDMRAYEQYF
TRBJ1-2 TRBD1 TRBV5-1 few TGCGCCAGCAGCTACAACAGGGGACGTGGCTACACCTTC CASSYNRGRGYTF
TRBJ2-1 NA TRBV4-1 NA TGCGCCAGCAGCCAAGAGGTCATGGGAGCCTACAATGAGCAGTTCTTC CASSQEVMGAYNEQFF
TRBJ1-2 NA TRBV21-1 NA TGTGCCAGCAGCGTCCGGGGCCGGGGGTACACCTTC CASSVRGRGYTF